Following are 7 T cell receptor beta chains from one sample sequenced in a study of control samples from healthy donors and cancer patients. Here immunoSEQ multiplex PCR was the method, and the copy in TCRdb shows in-frame clones only, minus some. Of about 63,000 clones listed, about 90% are singletons. The sequenced material came from PBMCs. The receptors were sampled from a woman aged 55-69 years with lung cancer.

This rearrangement joins TRBV5-1 to TRBJ2-3; D may be TRBD1 or TRBD2 (5 bases each). CDR1 and CDR2 (germline): SGHRS, YFSETQ. The CDR3 loop spans 15 amino acids. Trimming cost V 7 bases and J 0 bases, with 15 bases left between them. The CDR3 coding sequence is TGCGCCAGCTGTCGGGGCGAACTAAGCACAGATACGCAGTATTTT. Translated: CASCRGELSTDTQYF.

The rearrangement uses TRBV10-2 and TRBJ2-5; 15 positions agree with TRBD2. Unmatched junction bases numbered 3, after V lost 5 bases and J lost 5 bases. CDR1 and CDR2 from the germline V gene are WSHSY and SAAADI. This CDR3 region has 15 residues. The CDR3 reads CASSSGLAGGETQYF. The CDR3, as DNA: TGCGCCAGCAGTTCCGGACTAGCGGGGGGGGAGACCCAGTACTTC.

The chain links TRBV19 to TRBJ2-7; TRBD1 agrees at 12 bases. CDR1 and CDR2 (germline): LNHDA, SQIVND (reference sequence). The junction had 8 bases not matched to a gene; V was cut back by 7 bases and J by 4 bases. This CDR3 region has 15 residues. The CDR3 DNA sequence: TGTGCCAGTATCGCAGGGACAGGGGGCTCTTACGAGCAGTACTTC. Its translation is CASIAGTGGSYEQYF.

The chain combines TRBV5-5 with TRBJ1-2, with unresolved D. The CDR3 contains 14 residues. Deletions cut 0 bases from V and 1 base from J, with 7 bases between. The germline V gene has CDR1 SGHKS and CDR2 YYEKEE (reference sequence). The CDR3 region is CASSLDGLNYGYTF. The CDR3 DNA follows: TGTGCCAGCAGCTTGGACGGACTTAACTATGGCTACACCTTC.

The chain carries TRBV15 and TRBJ1-5; no reliable D call. Germline V gene sequence: CDR1 LNHNV, CDR2 YYDKDF (reference sequence). This CDR3 spans 12 amino acids. Trimming pared 3 bases from V and 5 bases from J, leaving 5 bases between. The CDR3 DNA reads TGTGCCACCAGCAGTGACTATCAGCCCCAGCATTTT. This encodes CATSSDYQPQHF.

The V gene is TRBV10-2, the J gene TRBJ1-3; the D gene is possibly TRBD1 (5 bases). The CDR3 is made up of 15 amino acids. Per the germline V gene, CDR1 is WSHSY and CDR2 is SAAADI. With 6 bases removed from V and 1 base from J, the gap between germline ends came to 13 bases. The CDR3, as DNA: TGCGCCAGCAGGGACTCAGGGATTTCTGGAAACACCATATATTTT. This encodes CASRDSGISGNTIYF.

The V call is TRBV5-1, the J call TRBJ2-1; 12 positions match TRBD2. Per the germline V gene, CDR1 is SGHRS and CDR2 is YFSETQ. The CDR3 totals 16 residues. With 3 bases clipped from V and 3 bases from J, the junction kept 4 bases outside the gene matches. CDR3 residues: CASSSILAGGYNEQFF. DNA for the CDR3: TGCGCCAGCAGCTCGATACTAGCGGGGGGCTACAATGAGCAGTTCTTC.